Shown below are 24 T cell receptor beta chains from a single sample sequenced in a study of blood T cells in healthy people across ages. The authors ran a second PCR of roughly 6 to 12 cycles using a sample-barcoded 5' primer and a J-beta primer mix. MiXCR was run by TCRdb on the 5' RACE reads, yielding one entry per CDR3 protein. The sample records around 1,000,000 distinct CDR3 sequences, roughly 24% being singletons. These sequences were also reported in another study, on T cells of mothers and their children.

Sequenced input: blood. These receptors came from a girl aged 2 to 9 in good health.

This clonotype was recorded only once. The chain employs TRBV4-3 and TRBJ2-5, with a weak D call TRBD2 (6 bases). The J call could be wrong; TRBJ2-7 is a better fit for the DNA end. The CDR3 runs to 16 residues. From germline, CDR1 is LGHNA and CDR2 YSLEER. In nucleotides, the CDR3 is TGCGCCAGCAGCCAAGATGGAGGGGAGAGCTCCTACGAGCAGTACTTC. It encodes CASSQDGGESSYEQYF.

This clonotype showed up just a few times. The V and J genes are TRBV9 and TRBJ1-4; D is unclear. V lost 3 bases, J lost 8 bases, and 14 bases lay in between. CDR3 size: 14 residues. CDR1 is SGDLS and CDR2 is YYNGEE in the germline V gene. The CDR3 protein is CASSAAGSAEKLFF. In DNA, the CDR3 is TGTGCCAGCAGCGCGGCGGGTTCAGCAGAAAAACTGTTTTTT.

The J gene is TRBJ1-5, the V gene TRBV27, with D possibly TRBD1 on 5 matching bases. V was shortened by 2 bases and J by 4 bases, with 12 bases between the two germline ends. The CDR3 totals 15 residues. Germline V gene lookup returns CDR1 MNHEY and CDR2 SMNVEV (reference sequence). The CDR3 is CASSLRSGGNQPQHF. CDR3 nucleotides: TGTGCCAGCAGTTTAAGATCTGGGGGGAATCAGCCCCAGCATTTT.

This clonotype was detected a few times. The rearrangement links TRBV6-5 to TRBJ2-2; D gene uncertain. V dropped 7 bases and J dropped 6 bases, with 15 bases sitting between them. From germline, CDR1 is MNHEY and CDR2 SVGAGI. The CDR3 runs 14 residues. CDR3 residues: CASTEAGIPGELFF. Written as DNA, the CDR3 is TGTGCCAGCACTGAGGCAGGAATCCCCGGGGAGCTGTTTTTT.

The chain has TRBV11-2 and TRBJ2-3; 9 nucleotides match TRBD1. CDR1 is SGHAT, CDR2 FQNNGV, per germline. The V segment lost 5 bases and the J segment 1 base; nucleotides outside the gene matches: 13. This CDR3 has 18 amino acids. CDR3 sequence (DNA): TGTGCCAGCAGCCCCGGGACAGGGTCTTTGTCCCGCACAGATACGCAGTATTTT. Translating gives CASSPGTGSLSRTDTQYF. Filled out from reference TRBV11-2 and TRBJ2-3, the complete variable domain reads EAGVAQSPRYKIIEKRQSVAFWCNPISGHATLYWYQQILGQGPKLLIQFQNNGVVDDSQLPKDRFSAERLKGVDSTLKIQPAKLEDSAVYLCASSPGTGSLSRTDTQYFGPGTRLTVL.

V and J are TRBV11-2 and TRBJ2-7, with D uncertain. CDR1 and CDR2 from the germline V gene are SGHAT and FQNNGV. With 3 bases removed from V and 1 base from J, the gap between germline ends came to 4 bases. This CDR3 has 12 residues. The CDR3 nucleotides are TGTGCCAGCAGCTTTTGGTCCTACGAGCAGTACTTC. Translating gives CASSFWSYEQYF.

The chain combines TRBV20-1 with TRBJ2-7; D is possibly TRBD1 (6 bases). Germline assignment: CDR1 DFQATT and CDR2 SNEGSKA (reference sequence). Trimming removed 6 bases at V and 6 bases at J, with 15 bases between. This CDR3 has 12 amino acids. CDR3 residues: CSAAKQGTEQYF. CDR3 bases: TGCAGTGCGGCAAAACAGGGAACCGAGCAGTACTTC.

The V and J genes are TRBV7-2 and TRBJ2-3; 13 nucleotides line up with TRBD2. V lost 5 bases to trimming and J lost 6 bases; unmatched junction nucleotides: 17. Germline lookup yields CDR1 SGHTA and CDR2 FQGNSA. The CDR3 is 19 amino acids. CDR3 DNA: TGTGCCAGCAGCCGAAGGACTAGCGGGAGCGCTAATTCGGCTGATACGCAGTATTTT. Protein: CASSRRTSGSANSADTQYF.

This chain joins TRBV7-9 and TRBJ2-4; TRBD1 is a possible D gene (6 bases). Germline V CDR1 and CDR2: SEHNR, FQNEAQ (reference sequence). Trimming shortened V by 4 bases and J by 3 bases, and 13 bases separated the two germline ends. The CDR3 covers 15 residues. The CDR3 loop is CASSSKTDSKNIQYF. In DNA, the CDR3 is TGTGCCAGCAGCTCAAAGACGGACAGCAAAAACATTCAGTACTTC.

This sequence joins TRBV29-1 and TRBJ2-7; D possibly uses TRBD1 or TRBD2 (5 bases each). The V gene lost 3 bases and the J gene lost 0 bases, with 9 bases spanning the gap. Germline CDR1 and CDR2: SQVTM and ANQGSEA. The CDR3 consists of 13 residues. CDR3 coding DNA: TGCAGCGTTGATACGGGGACCTCCTACGAGCAGTACTTC. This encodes CSVDTGTSYEQYF.

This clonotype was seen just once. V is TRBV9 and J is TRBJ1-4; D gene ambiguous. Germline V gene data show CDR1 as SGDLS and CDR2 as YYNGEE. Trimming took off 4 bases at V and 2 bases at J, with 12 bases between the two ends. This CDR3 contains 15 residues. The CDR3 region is CASSRGRGTNEKLFF. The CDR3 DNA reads TGTGCCAGCAGCCGCGGGCGAGGGACTAATGAAAAACTGTTTTTT.

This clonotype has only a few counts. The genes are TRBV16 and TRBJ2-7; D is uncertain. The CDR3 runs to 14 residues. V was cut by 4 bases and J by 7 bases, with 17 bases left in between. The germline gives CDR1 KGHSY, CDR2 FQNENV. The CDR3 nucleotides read TGTGCCAGCAGCCGGCCGGCCGCGTCGTGGGAGCAGTACTTC. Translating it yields CASSRPAASWEQYF.

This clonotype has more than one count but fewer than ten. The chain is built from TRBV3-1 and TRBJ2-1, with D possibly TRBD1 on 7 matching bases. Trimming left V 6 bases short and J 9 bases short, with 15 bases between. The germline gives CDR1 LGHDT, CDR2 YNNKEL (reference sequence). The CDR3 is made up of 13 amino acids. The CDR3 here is CASSPPGGSEQFF. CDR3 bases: TGTGCCAGCAGTCCCCCAGGGGGGAGTGAGCAGTTCTTC.

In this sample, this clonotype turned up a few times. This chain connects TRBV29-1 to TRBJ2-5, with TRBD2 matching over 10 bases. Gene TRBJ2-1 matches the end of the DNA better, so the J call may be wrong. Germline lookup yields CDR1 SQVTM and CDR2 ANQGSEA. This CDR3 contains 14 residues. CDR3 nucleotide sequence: TGCAGCGTTTTGGACATAGCGGGAGGTAATGAGCAGTTCTTC. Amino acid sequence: CSVLDIAGGNEQFF.

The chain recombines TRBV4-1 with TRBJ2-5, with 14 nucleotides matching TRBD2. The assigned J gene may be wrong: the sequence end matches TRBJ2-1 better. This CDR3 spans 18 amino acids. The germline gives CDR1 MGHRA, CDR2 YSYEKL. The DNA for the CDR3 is TGCGCCAGCAGCCAAGTGCCCAAGACTAGCGGGGGGGCCAATGAGCAGTTCTTC. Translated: CASSQVPKTSGGANEQFF.

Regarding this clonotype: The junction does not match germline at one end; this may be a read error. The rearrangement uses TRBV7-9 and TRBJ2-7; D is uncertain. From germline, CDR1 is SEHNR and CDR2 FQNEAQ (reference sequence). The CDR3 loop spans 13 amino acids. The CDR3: CASSLDGAYELYF. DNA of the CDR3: TGTGCCAGCAGCTTAGACGGTGCCTACGAGCTGTACTTC.

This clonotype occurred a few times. CDR3 in amino acids: CASSPYGYNEQFF. The CDR3 nucleotides are TGTGCCAGCAGCCCCTACGGGTACAATGAGCAGTTCTTC. This chain connects TRBV5-6 to TRBJ2-1, with unresolved D. The ends were cut back, 4 bases at V and 4 bases at J, with 9 bases in the middle. Per germline, CDR1 SGHDT and CDR2 YYEEEE. CDR3 length: 13 amino acids.

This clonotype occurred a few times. The CDR3 DNA reads TGTGCCAGCGAATCCGCCTGGGGCAATCAGCCCCAGCATTTT. Its protein is CASESAWGNQPQHF. This rearrangement joins TRBV6-1 to TRBJ1-5; D remains unclear. Germline CDR1 MNHNS, CDR2 SASEGT. The CDR3 consists of 14 residues. The V end lost 8 bases, the J end lost 2 bases, and 13 bases lay between the germline ends.

The CDR3 protein is CASSQELTDTGGLTEAFF. CDR3 sequence (DNA): TGCGCCAGCAGCCAAGAGCTCACAGACACCGGGGGTCTCACTGAAGCTTTCTTT. This chain joins TRBV4-3 and TRBJ1-1, with D perhaps matching TRBD1 (5 bases). V lost 0 bases, J lost 4 bases, and 21 bases lay in between. This CDR3 is 18 amino acids long. Germline CDR1 LGHNA, CDR2 YSLEER.

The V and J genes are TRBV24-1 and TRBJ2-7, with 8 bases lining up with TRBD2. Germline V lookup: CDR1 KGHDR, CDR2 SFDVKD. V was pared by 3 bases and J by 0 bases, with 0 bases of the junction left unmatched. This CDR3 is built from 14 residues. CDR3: CATSDSGGSYEQYF. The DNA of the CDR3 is TGTGCCACCAGTGATAGCGGGGGCTCCTACGAGCAGTACTTC.

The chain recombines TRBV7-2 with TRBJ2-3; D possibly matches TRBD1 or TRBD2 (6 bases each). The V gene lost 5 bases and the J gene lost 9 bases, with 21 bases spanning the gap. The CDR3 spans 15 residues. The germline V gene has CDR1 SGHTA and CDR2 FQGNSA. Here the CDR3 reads CASSPPGVGGPTQYF. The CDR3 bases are TGTGCCAGCAGCCCCCCGGGTGTGGGGGGCCCCACGCAGTATTTT.

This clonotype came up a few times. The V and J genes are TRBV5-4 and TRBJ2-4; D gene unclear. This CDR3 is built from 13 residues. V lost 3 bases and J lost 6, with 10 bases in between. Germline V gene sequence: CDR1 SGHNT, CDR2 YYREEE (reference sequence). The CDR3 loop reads CASSSGTRNIQYF. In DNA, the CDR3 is TGTGCCAGCAGCTCCGGTACCAGAAACATTCAGTACTTC.

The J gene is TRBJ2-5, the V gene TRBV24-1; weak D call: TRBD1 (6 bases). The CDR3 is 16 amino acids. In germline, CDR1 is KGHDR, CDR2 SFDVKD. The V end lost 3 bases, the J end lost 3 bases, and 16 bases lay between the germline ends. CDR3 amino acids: CATSDKTTTGKETQYF. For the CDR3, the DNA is TGTGCCACCAGTGATAAAACCACGACAGGAAAAGAGACCCAGTACTTC.

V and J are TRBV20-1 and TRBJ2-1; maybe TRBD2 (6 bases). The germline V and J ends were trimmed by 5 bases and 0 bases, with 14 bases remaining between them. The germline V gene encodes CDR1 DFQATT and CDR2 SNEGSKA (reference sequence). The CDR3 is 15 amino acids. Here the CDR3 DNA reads TGCAGTGCTTCCCGGGACTCAAGCTCCTACAATGAGCAGTTCTTC. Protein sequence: CSASRDSSSYNEQFF.